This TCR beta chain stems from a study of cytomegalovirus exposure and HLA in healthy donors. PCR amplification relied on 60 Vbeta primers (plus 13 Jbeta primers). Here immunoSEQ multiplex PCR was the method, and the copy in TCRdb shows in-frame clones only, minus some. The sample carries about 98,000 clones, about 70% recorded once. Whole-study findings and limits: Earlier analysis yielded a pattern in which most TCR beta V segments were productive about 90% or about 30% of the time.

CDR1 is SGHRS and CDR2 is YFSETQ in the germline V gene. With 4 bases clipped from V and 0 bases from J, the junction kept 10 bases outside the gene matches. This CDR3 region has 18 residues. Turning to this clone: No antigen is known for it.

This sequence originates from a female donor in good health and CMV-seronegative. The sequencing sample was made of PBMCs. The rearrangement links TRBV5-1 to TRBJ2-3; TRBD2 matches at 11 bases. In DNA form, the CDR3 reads TGCGCCAGCAGCCCAAGACTAGCGGGGCCAACTAGCACAGATACGCAGTATTTT. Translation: CASSPRLAGPTSTDTQYF.